The T cell receptor (beta chain) under discussion was sequenced for a study of OX40 agonist ivuxolimab in advanced cancers. Clones were read by immunoSEQ multiplex PCR, and TCRdb kept only the in-frame ones, dropping some. Of around 74,000 clones in the sample, 92% are singletons; the top ten hold 0.53%. Trimming stripped 5 bases from V and 5 bases from J, with 10 bases between. The CDR3 loop spans 13 amino acids. Germline CDR1 is KGHSH and CDR2 is LQKENI. Study-wide results and limits: The investigators did not determine what antigen specificity the expanded peripheral T cells had.

On this clone itself: Antigen unknown.

This clonotype was sampled from an adult with an advanced solid tumor such as melanoma, head and neck, liver or kidney cancer. This chain connects TRBV18 to TRBJ1-5; no firm D call. This material consisted of CD4+ or CD8+ T cells sorted from blood, taken in a trial of the OX40 agonist ivuxolimab. The CDR3 sequence is CASSTATDQPQHF. CDR3 nucleotide sequence: TGTGCCAGCTCAACGGCCACGGATCAGCCCCAGCATTTT.